The TCR beta chain under discussion was sequenced for a study of T cells after yellow fever vaccination. Looking at the study overall: SMART-Seq v4 Ultra Low Input prepared the low-cell-number fractions. General observations from the study: Most primary-vaccination clones reappeared after the booster (about 97% CD4, about 88% CD8). Weaker in magnitude, the secondary response showed a faster peak on day 5 versus 15.

Template switching by 5'RACE produced TCR cDNA, adding a universal primer site and UMIs. TCRdb re-called the 5' RACE reads through MiXCR, storing one row per CDR3 protein. Found here are a few hundred thousand distinct CDR3 sequences, less than 8.5% of them singletons; the top ten hold roughly 0.86%. This CDR3 is 16 amino acids long. Germline V gives CDR1 SGHKS, CDR2 YYEKEE (reference sequence). Trimming removed 1 base at V and 2 bases at J, with 15 bases between. This clonotype came up a few times. No antigen is known for it. The genes are TRBV5-5 and TRBJ2-5; the D gene could be TRBD1 or TRBD2 (6 bases each). This clonotype was sampled from a man aged 25 to 45 who received the YFV17D yellow fever vaccine. Sequenced material: CD4+ T cells sorted from PBMCs, taken 15 days after the yellow fever booster vaccination. The CDR3 is CASSLRSGGGQETQYF. DNA for the CDR3: TGTGCCAGCAGCTTGCGTAGCGGAGGGGGTCAAGAGACCCAGTACTTC.